The sequence of this TCR beta chain was determined in a study of blood T cell repertoires in COVID-19. Some clones are missing from TCRdb's copy, which holds only in-frame ones; the method was immunoSEQ multiplex PCR. The sample lists about 180,000 clones, about 85% occurring once. This CDR3 comprises 16 residues. Trimming took off 4 bases at V and 0 bases at J, with 13 bases between the two ends. The receptor was derived from a woman aged 50 to 60 with COVID-19, enrolled during active disease. The source material was peripheral blood. J is TRBJ1-5 and V is TRBV23-1; D might be TRBD1 (5 bases). TRBV23-1 is labeled an ORF, and its function is uncertain. The CDR3 protein is CASSLLQAYSNQPQHF. Here the CDR3 DNA reads TGCGCCAGCAGTCTCTTACAGGCCTATAGCAATCAGCCCCAGCATTTT.